This entry is about one T cell receptor beta chain. The data are from a study of cytomegalovirus exposure and HLA in healthy donors. In the PCR, 60 Vbeta and 13 Jbeta primers were used. Original analysis: A later analysis counted around 80 million unique TCR beta chains, some 11 million shared. Measured with immunoSEQ multiplex PCR; TCRdb has only the in-frame clones, and not every one. For V, J and clone size, that table is used; D and trimming come from the DNA. Of over 150,000 clones in the sample, approximately 80% are singletons; the top ten hold around 2.8%. CDR1 is LNHDA, CDR2 SQIVND, per germline (reference sequence). This CDR3 has 18 amino acids. Between the trimmed V and J ends, which lost 2 bases and 0 bases, there was a span of 17 bases.

This chain joins TRBV19 and TRBJ2-1; D might be TRBD1 (6 bases). The TCR comes from a woman aged 40 to 55 in good health and CMV-seropositive. Specimen: PBMCs. For the CDR3, the DNA is TGTGCCAGTAGTATATCATTGCTCGGACAGAGCTCCTACAATGAGCAGTTCTTC. This codes for CASSISLLGQSSYNEQFF.